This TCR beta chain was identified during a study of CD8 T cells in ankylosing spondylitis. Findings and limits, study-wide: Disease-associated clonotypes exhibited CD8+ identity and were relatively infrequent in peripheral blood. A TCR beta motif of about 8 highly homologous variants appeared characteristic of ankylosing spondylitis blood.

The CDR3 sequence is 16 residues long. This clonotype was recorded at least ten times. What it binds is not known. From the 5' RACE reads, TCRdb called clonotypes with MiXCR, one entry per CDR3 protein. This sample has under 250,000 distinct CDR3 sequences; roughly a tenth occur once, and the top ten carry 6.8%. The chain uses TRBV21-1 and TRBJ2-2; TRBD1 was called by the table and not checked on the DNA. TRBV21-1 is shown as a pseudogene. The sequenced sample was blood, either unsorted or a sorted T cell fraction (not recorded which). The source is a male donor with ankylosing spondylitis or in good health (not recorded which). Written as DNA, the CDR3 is TGTGCCAGCAGCACCAGACAGGGATCGAACACCGGGGAGCTGTTTTTT. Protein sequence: CASSTRQGSNTGELFF.